This TCR beta chain was sequenced during a study of T-cell memory formation after mild COVID-19. Study-wide points: Researchers report contracting CD4+ clones mostly in CM and EM, with CD8+ clones in EMRA.

This clonotype came up a few times. The antigen is unknown. TCRdb re-analysed the 5' RACE reads in MiXCR, keeping a single row per CDR3 protein. This sample has around 300,000 distinct CDR3 sequences, with roughly 13% found just once. Germline V gene lookup returns CDR1 DFQATT and CDR2 SNEGSKA (reference sequence). V lost 1 base, J lost 8 bases, and 9 bases lay in between. This CDR3 comprises 13 residues. The clonotype comes from a man between 18 and 35 years old who had mild COVID-19 (a few samples of this study predate the infection). Cell type and time point are not known. The specimen was PBMCs or a T cell subset sorted from them (not recorded which). The chain has TRBV20-1 and TRBJ1-6; D not resolved. CDR3 region: CSARGQTHSPLHF. The DNA for the CDR3 is TGCAGTGCTAGAGGCCAGACCCATTCACCCCTCCACTTT.